The 7 T cell receptor beta chains below were found in one sample sequenced in a study of blood T cell repertoires in COVID-19. This table comes from immunoSEQ multiplex PCR, and its TCRdb copy is limited to in-frame clones, with some not included. In the table there are hundreds of thousands of clones, roughly 89% of which are singletons. Material for sequencing was peripheral blood. These receptors were taken from a man in his fifties or sixties who had recovered from COVID-19.

The chain joins TRBV5-1 to TRBJ1-2; 10 bases are a match to TRBD1. V lost 2 bases and J lost 8; bases outside the gene matches: 6. CDR1 SGHRS and CDR2 YFSETQ come from the germline V gene. The length of the CDR3 is 14 residues. CDR3 protein: CASSLDRGLGGYTF. For the CDR3, the DNA is TGCGCCAGCAGCTTAGACAGGGGGCTAGGCGGCTACACCTTC.

V gene TRBV20-1 combines with J gene TRBJ1-2; D perhaps matches TRBD1 (5 bases). The CDR3 is 11 residues long. Trimming left V 5 bases short and J 8 bases short, with 12 bases between. Germline V gene sequence: CDR1 DFQATT, CDR2 SNEGSKA (reference sequence). The CDR3, as DNA: TGCAGTGCTGGAAGGGGTGAAGGCTACACCTTC. Protein sequence: CSAGRGEGYTF.

The chain combines TRBV6-6 with TRBJ1-1, with 10 bases lining up with TRBD1. The CDR3 covers 15 residues. CDR1 MNHNY and CDR2 SVGAGI come from the germline V gene (reference sequence). The V gene end was trimmed by 2 bases and the J gene end by 4 bases; junction bases not matched to a gene: 4. In DNA form, the CDR3 reads TGTGCCAGCAGTTACAAAGGACAGGGGGTCACTGAAGCTTTCTTT. Residues: CASSYKGQGVTEAFF.

This clone was seen more than once but under ten times. CDR3 residues: CASTQGGSSYEQYF. Here the CDR3 DNA reads TGTGCCAGCACCCAGGGCGGGAGCTCCTACGAGCAGTACTTC. The gene calls are TRBV7-8 and TRBJ2-7; 7 bases are a match to TRBD2. The CDR3 runs to 14 residues. With 7 bases clipped from V and 0 bases from J, the junction kept 6 bases outside the gene matches. Germline V gene lookup returns CDR1 SGHVS and CDR2 FQNEAQ.

This chain uses TRBV24-1 with TRBJ2-2; 8 positions match TRBD1. Germline CDR1 KGHDR, CDR2 SFDVKD. With V trimmed by 5 bases and J by 0 bases, 10 bases remained unmatched. CDR3 length equals 18 residues. CDR3 DNA: TGTGCCACCAGTGCCCTCCACGGACAGGGAACGAACACCGGGGAGCTGTTTTTT. Amino acids: CATSALHGQGTNTGELFF.

Concerning this clone: One end of the junction is discordant with germline, which a read error may explain. The chain uses TRBV5-1 and TRBJ1-2; TRBD1 agrees at 10 bases. The CDR3 covers 14 residues. Germline V gene data show CDR1 as SGHRS and CDR2 as YFSETQ. The CDR3 is CASTLTGGDYGYTF. CDR3 nucleotides: TGCGCCAGCACCTTGACAGGGGGCGACTATGGCTACACCTTC.

As concerns this clone: In the same sample, other DNA sequences code for this CDR3. The CDR3 nucleotides read TGTGCCAGCAGCTCGAGGACTAGCGGATACAATGAGCAGTTCTTC. It specifies CASSSRTSGYNEQFF. The chain has TRBV7-2 and TRBJ2-1; TRBD2 matches 10 bases. Trimming removed 4 bases from V and 4 bases from J; junction bases left unmatched: 4. The CDR3 covers 15 residues. Germline V CDR1 and CDR2: SGHTA, FQGNSA.